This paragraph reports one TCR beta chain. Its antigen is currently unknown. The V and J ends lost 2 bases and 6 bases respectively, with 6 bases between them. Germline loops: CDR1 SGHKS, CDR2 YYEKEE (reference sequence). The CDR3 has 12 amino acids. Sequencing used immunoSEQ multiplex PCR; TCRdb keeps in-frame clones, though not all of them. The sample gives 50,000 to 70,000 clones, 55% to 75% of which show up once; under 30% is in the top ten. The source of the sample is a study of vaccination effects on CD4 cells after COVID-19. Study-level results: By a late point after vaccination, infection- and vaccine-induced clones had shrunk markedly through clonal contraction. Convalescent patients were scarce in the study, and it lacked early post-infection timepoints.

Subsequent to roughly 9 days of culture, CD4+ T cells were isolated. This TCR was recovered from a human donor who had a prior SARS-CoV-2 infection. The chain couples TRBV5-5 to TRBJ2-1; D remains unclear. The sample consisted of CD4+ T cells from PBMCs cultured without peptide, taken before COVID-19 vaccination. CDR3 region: CASSFSANEQFF. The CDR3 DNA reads TGTGCCAGCAGCTTTTCGGCCAATGAGCAGTTCTTC.